This T cell receptor beta chain was sequenced in a study of graft-versus-host responses after intestinal transplantation. This CDR3 has 17 amino acids. V shed 0 bases, J shed 12 bases, and the junction held 12 bases outside the gene matches. Per the germline V gene, CDR1 is KGHSY and CDR2 is FQNENV. Details on this clone: Its antigen is still unknown.

Using immunoSEQ multiplex PCR, the repertoire was profiled, and TCRdb retains in-frame clones only, with some absent. The sample has 80,000 to 100,000 clones; 92% are singletons. This chain uses TRBV16 with TRBJ2-7; 15 bases are shared with TRBD2. Sample: unstimulated CD4+ T cells sorted from spleen or lymph node cells, taken before intestinal transplant. This TCR came from a human donor who received an intestinal transplant. The CDR3 sequence is CASSQSGLAGGPIYPYF. CDR3 bases: TGTGCCAGCAGCCAATCGGGACTAGCGGGAGGCCCAATCTATCCGTACTTC.